This T cell receptor beta chain was captured in a study of CD8 T cells in ankylosing spondylitis. The germline V gene encodes CDR1 SNHLY and CDR2 FYNNEI. This CDR3 has 14 residues. The germline V and J ends were trimmed by 6 bases and 5 bases, with 16 bases remaining between them. In this sample, this clonotype turned up a few times. The target antigen is unknown. With molecular barcodes, quantitative 5'-RACE was used to make the TCR beta libraries. From the 5' RACE reads, TCRdb called clonotypes with MiXCR, one entry per CDR3 protein. The repertoire consists of some 840,000 distinct CDR3 sequences, with roughly 10% occurring once and the leading ten covering under 0.6%. Study-level points and caveats: Certain motif variants had earlier been reported in reactive arthritis synovial fluid and blood. For ankylosing spondylitis blood, a TCR beta motif of under 10 highly homologous variants appeared characteristic.

The rearrangement uses TRBV2 and TRBJ2-5, with a weak D call TRBD2 (5 bases). Sequencing used blood, either unsorted or a sorted T cell fraction (not recorded which). This TCR came from a male donor with ankylosing spondylitis. CDR3 protein: CASRRSGLVETQYF. CDR3 bases: TGTGCCAGCAGGCGTAGTGGACTGGTGGAGACCCAGTACTTC.